These T cell receptor beta chains were read from a single sample in a study of blood T cell repertoires in COVID-19. Clones were sequenced by immunoSEQ multiplex PCR, and TCRdb holds only the in-frame ones, with some missing. The repertoire holds 100,000 to 150,000 clones, around nine tenths seen once, with less than 5% in the top ten. The sequenced sample was peripheral blood. These receptors all come from a man aged 55-75 years with COVID-19, enrolled during active disease. Each CDR3 is given with its conserved first and last residue. The D gene is left open where the match is weak. Rows give clone size only sometimes, using once, few, many, or a class for an expanded clone.

CASTFLPLTGSGANVLTF | TGCGCCAGCACCTTCCTCCCGTTAACAGGCTCTGGGGCCAACGTCCTGACTTTC | TRBV5-1 | NA | NA | TRBJ2-6
CASGEGGRVRETQYF | TGTGCCAGCGGCGAAGGGGGCAGGGTGAGAGAGACCCAGTACTTC | TRBV13 | NA | TRBD1 | TRBJ2-5
CASSSFQGAWGYTF | TGTGCCAGCAGTTCCTTCCAGGGGGCTTGGGGCTACACCTTC | TRBV6-5 | NA | TRBD1 | TRBJ1-2
CASSLARGLIGNTEAFF | TGTGCCAGCAGCTTAGCGCGGGGGTTGATCGGGAACACTGAAGCTTTCTTT | TRBV7-9 | NA | NA | TRBJ1-1
CASGPTPGNTIYF | TGTGCCAGCGGGCCTACTCCGGGAAACACCATATATTTT | TRBV3-1/TRBV3-2 | NA | NA | TRBJ1-3
CATSGQGGEYEQYF | TGTGCCACCAGTGGGCAGGGCGGGGAGTACGAGCAGTACTTC | TRBV24-1 | NA | NA | TRBJ2-7
CASTPPAGTYEQYF | TGTGCCAGCACTCCCCCAGCGGGAACCTACGAGCAGTACTTC | TRBV28 | NA | TRBD2 | TRBJ2-7
CASSFGTSGNTGELFF | TGTGCCAGCAGCTTCGGGACTAGCGGGAACACCGGGGAGCTGTTTTTT | TRBV7-3 | NA | TRBD2 | TRBJ2-2
CAWVGQPGTEAFF | TGTGCCTGGGTGGGACAGCCGGGGACTGAAGCTTTCTTT | TRBV30 | NA | TRBD1 | TRBJ1-1
CASSRTGNQPQHF | TGTGCCAGTTCCCGGACGGGGAATCAGCCCCAGCATTTT | TRBV16 | NA | NA | TRBJ1-5
CASSKDRVSYEQYF | TGTGCCAGCAGTAAGGACAGGGTCTCCTACGAGCAGTACTTC | TRBV2 | NA | TRBD1 | TRBJ2-7
CASSPKDTSGTDTQYF | TGTGCCAGCAGCCCAAAAGATACTAGCGGCACAGATACGCAGTATTTT | TRBV7-9 | NA | TRBD2 | TRBJ2-3
CAWGFTGVGYTF | TGTGCCTGGGGTTTCACAGGGGTTGGCTACACCTTC | TRBV30 | NA | TRBD1 | TRBJ1-2
CASSSGQEGAGELFF | TGCGCCAGCAGCTCGGGACAGGAAGGCGCCGGGGAGCTGTTTTTT | TRBV5-1 | NA | TRBD1 | TRBJ2-2
CAISDVFGGQPQHF | TGTGCCATCAGTGATGTGTTTGGAGGGCAGCCCCAGCATTTT | TRBV10-3 | NA | NA | TRBJ1-5
CASGLVLGGRGNTEAFF | TGTGCTAGTGGTTTGGTACTCGGGGGAAGGGGGAACACTGAAGCTTTCTTT | TRBV12-5 | NA | NA | TRBJ1-1
CASSLSGISSGNTIYF | TGTGCCAGCAGCTTATCCGGGATCAGCTCTGGAAACACCATATATTTT | TRBV7-2 | once | NA | TRBJ1-3
CASSHFRTGGPYSNQPQHF | TGCGCCAGCAGCCACTTCCGGACAGGGGGCCCTTATAGCAATCAGCCCCAGCATTTT | TRBV23-1 | NA | TRBD1 | TRBJ1-5
CASSLGTSGSYEQYF | TGTGCCAGCAGCCTCGGGACTAGCGGTTCCTACGAGCAGTACTTC | TRBV11-2 | NA | TRBD2 | TRBJ2-7
CASSLTTLSRGNTIYF | TGTGCCAGCTCGCTCACGACACTCAGTCGCGGAAACACCATATATTTT | TRBV18 | NA | NA | TRBJ1-3
CASSIQRGGKAFF | TGTGCCAGTAGTATTCAAAGGGGGGGGAAAGCTTTCTTT | TRBV19 | few | NA | TRBJ1-1
CASSLGGDLNGEKLFF | TGTGCCAGCAGCCTTGGCGGGGACTTGAACGGGGAAAAACTGTTTTTT | TRBV28 | NA | NA | TRBJ1-4
CASGTGSYSYTF | TGCGCCAGCGGGACAGGATCGTATAGCTACACCTTC | TRBV5-1 | NA | TRBD1 | TRBJ1-2
CASSLLREVGNEQFF | TGCGCCAGCAGCTTGCTCCGGGAGGTAGGCAATGAGCAGTTCTTC | TRBV5-1 | NA | TRBD2 | TRBJ2-1
CASSPGVADTDTQYF | TGTGCCAGCAGCCCGGGGGTAGCCGACACAGATACGCAGTATTTT | TRBV11-2 | NA | NA | TRBJ2-3
CASSPGTGENTEAFF | TGTGCCAGCAGCCCTGGGACAGGGGAGAACACTGAAGCTTTCTTT | TRBV11-2 | NA | TRBD1 | TRBJ1-1
CASSLRTSANEQFF | TGTGCCAGCAGTTTACGGACTAGCGCAAATGAGCAGTTCTTC | TRBV27 | NA | TRBD2 | TRBJ2-1
CASSVGQGATGNTEAFF | TGTGCCAGCAGTGTCGGACAGGGGGCAACTGGGAACACTGAAGCTTTCTTT | TRBV28 | NA | TRBD1 | TRBJ1-1
CASSRGTGATGELFF | TGTGCCAGCTCACGGGGGACAGGGGCCACCGGGGAGCTGTTTTTT | TRBV18 | NA | TRBD1 | TRBJ2-2
CASRVGSVTYNEQFF | TGTGCCAGCAGAGTCGGTAGCGTAACTTACAATGAGCAGTTCTTC | TRBV6-5 | NA | NA | TRBJ2-1
CASRDRGGGNQPQHF | TGTGCCAGCAGGGACAGGGGCGGCGGCAATCAGCCCCAGCATTTT | TRBV6-6 | NA | TRBD1 | TRBJ1-5
CASSLGQTPYEQYF | TGTGCCAGCAGCTTGGGACAGACTCCCTACGAGCAGTACTTC | TRBV5-4 | NA | NA | TRBJ2-7
CASSPPGLVRDTQYF | TGTGCCAGCAGCCCCCCAGGGCTCGTCAGAGATACGCAGTATTTT | TRBV6-2/TRBV6-3 | NA | NA | TRBJ2-3
CASSAPSGRQETQYF | TGTGCCAGCAGTGCCCCCAGCGGGAGGCAAGAGACCCAGTACTTC | TRBV6-2/TRBV6-3 | NA | TRBD2 | TRBJ2-5
CASSRNRVRGYTF | TGTGCCAGCAGCCGGAACAGGGTAAGGGGCTACACCTTC | TRBV12-3/TRBV12-4 | NA | NA | TRBJ1-2
CAWSVQVTGANVLTF | TGTGCCTGGAGTGTACAGGTGACTGGGGCCAACGTCCTGACTTTC | TRBV30 | NA | NA | TRBJ2-6
CASLSSGRAPTDTQYF | TGTGCCAGCTTGTCTAGCGGGAGAGCCCCCACAGATACGCAGTATTTT | TRBV7-9 | NA | TRBD2 | TRBJ2-3
CASSTGASGNGGELFF | TGTGCCAGCAGTACGGGCGCTAGCGGGAACGGCGGGGAGCTGTTTTTT | TRBV5-4 | few | TRBD2 | TRBJ2-2
CASSPRGQGNTEAFF | TGTGCCAGCTCACCACGGGGGCAGGGAAACACTGAAGCTTTCTTT | TRBV18 | once | NA | TRBJ1-1
CATAGRFEETQYF | TGTGCCACCGCCGGGAGGTTCGAAGAGACCCAGTACTTC | TRBV10-3 | NA | TRBD2 | TRBJ2-5
CASSMTSGRYEQYF | TGTGCCAGTAGTATGACTAGCGGGAGATACGAGCAGTACTTC | TRBV19 | once | TRBD2 | TRBJ2-7
CASNPGTGAESPLHF | TGTGCCAGCAATCCAGGGACAGGGGCAGAGTCACCCCTCCACTTT | TRBV6-5 | NA | TRBD1 | TRBJ1-6
CATSRDTFASGGFTGELFF | TGTGCCACCAGCAGAGATACCTTCGCCAGCGGGGGATTCACCGGGGAGCTGTTTTTT | TRBV15 | NA | TRBD2 | TRBJ2-2
CASSYDSGSSYEQYF | TGTGCCAGCAGTTACGATAGCGGAAGCTCCTACGAGCAGTACTTC | TRBV6-2/TRBV6-3 | NA | NA | TRBJ2-7
CASSTPTGAYEQYF | TGTGCCAGCAGTACTCCGACAGGGGCCTACGAGCAGTACTTC | TRBV28 | few | TRBD1 | TRBJ2-7